The 18 T cell receptor beta chains below all came from one sample that was sequenced in a study of regulatory T cells in long-lasting Graves disease. Time point denoted: newly diagnosed GD, antithyroid drugs for less than 3 months. Extracted PBMC RNA gave rise to the TCR library. TCR beta libraries were built with iRepertoire HTBI primers and Arm-PCR of CDR3 regions. MiXCR was run by TCRdb on the multiplex PCR reads, yielding one entry per CDR3 protein. The data contain about 470,000 distinct CDR3 sequences, 15% to 20% of them singletons. This same sample was also part of a study on T cells in Graves' hyperthyroidism and ophthalmopathy.

The sample was peripheral blood mononuclear cells (PBMCs), taken at new diagnosis, from a patient treated with antithyroid drugs. The receptors come from a man aged 40-50 years with Graves disease.

This clonotype was recorded at least ten times. The chain combines TRBV11-2 with TRBJ2-5; D perhaps matches TRBD2 (6 bases). Germline CDR1 and CDR2: SGHAT and FQNNGV. Trimming removed 6 bases from V and 1 base from J, with 15 bases in between. The CDR3 contains 15 residues. The CDR3 bases are TGTGCCAGCAGACGGACTAAAAGGGGCCAAGAGACCCAGTACTTC. Encoded protein: CASRRTKRGQETQYF.

The CDR3 DNA follows: TGCAGCGTTGCGTTTGCTACTGATGAAAAACTGTTTTTT. As protein: CSVAFATDEKLFF. V usage is TRBV29-1 and J usage is TRBJ1-4; no reliable D call. V lost 4 bases, J lost 6 bases, and 12 bases lay in between. The CDR3 is 13 residues long. In germline, CDR1 is SQVTM, CDR2 ANQGSEA.

A few counts support this clonotype. The V call is TRBV19, the J call TRBJ1-6; TRBD1 matches 8 bases. The CDR3 totals 15 residues. V lost 3 bases, J lost 10 bases, and 8 bases stayed unmatched. Per the germline V gene, CDR1 is LNHDA and CDR2 is SQIVND (reference sequence). The CDR3 reads CASSIPRTGSSPLHF. In DNA, the CDR3 is TGTGCCAGTAGTATTCCTCGGACAGGGTCCTCACCCCTCCACTTT. Drawing the rest from reference TRBV19 and TRBJ1-6, the complete variable domain is DGGITQSPKYLFRKEGQNVTLSCEQNLNHDAMYWYRQDPGQGLRLIYYSQIVNDFQKGDIAEGYSVSREKKESFPLTVTSAQKNPTAFYLCASSIPRTGSSPLHFGNGTRLTVT.

The chain is built from TRBV29-1 and TRBJ2-7; D might be TRBD1 (7 bases). This CDR3 has 14 residues. In germline, CDR1 is SQVTM, CDR2 ANQGSEA. V lost 5 bases to trimming and J lost 1 base, with 15 bases between them. The CDR3 nucleotides read TGCAGCGTTACTTCGACAGGGAGGTCCTACGAGCAGTACTTC. Amino acids: CSVTSTGRSYEQYF.

About this clonotype itself: Given a far larger clone just one base away, this is likely a sequencing read error. This sequence joins TRBV28 and TRBJ2-7; unclear D gene. Looked up from germline, CDR1 is MDHEN and CDR2 is SYDVKM. Trimming cost V 4 bases and J 7 bases, with 14 bases left between them. The CDR3 totals 13 residues. The CDR3 here is CASSSDLDNEQYF. In nucleotides, the CDR3 is TGTGCCAGCAGTTCGGACCTTGACAATGAGCAGTACTTC. Full variable domain (outside the CDR3, taken from reference TRBV28 and TRBJ2-7): DVKVTQSSRYLVKRTGEKVFLECVQDMDHENMFWYRQDPGLGLRLIYFSYDVKMKEKGDIPEGYSVSREKKERFSLILESASTNQTSMYLCASSSDLDNEQYFGPGTRLTVT.

The sample holds many counts of this clonotype. The chain couples TRBV20-1 to TRBJ2-5; TRBD1 matches at 8 bases. V was pared by 5 bases and J by 4 bases, with 6 bases of the junction left unmatched. The length of the CDR3 is 13 residues. CDR1 and CDR2 (germline): DFQATT, SNEGSKA (reference sequence). CDR3 DNA sequence: TGCAGTGCTTCGGACGGACAGGGAGAGACCCAGTACTTC. It yields the protein CSASDGQGETQYF.

This clonotype has ten or more counts. The CDR3 region has the DNA TGCTATACTAGCGGGAGGGCCTACAATGAGCAGTTCTTC. Residues: CYTSGRAYNEQFF. V and J are TRBV20-1 and TRBJ2-1; the match to TRBD2 covers 13 bases. Germline loops: CDR1 DFQATT, CDR2 SNEGSKA (reference sequence). The length of the CDR3 is 13 residues.

V usage is TRBV6-1 and J usage is TRBJ2-2, with D unresolved. CDR3 size: 12 residues. CDR1 and CDR2 (germline): MNHNS, SASEGT. Trimming pared 0 bases from V and 7 bases from J, leaving 3 bases between. The CDR3 spells CASSEALGELFF. The CDR3 DNA sequence: TGTGCCAGCAGTGAAGCGCTCGGGGAGCTGTTTTTT.

In its sample, this clonotype was seen many times. One junction end disagrees with the germline gene, perhaps due to a read error. The chain joins TRBV11-2 to TRBJ2-7, with a tentative D call TRBD1 (6 bases). This CDR3 is 15 amino acids long. Germline CDR1 reads SGHAT; CDR2 reads FQNNGV. The CDR3 region is CASSQDRDNSYEQYF. CDR3 coding DNA: TGCGCCAGCAGCCAAGATCGGGACAACTCCTACGAGCAGTACTTC. The entire variable domain, with the rest obtained from reference TRBV11-2 and TRBJ2-7, is as follows: EAGVAQSPRYKIIEKRQSVAFWCNPISGHATLYWYQQILGQGPKLLIQFQNNGVVDDSQLPKDRFSAERLKGVDSTLKIQPAKLEDSAVYLCASSQDRDNSYEQYFGPGTRLTVT.

This rearrangement joins TRBV18 to TRBJ1-6; 9 bases match TRBD1. V gave up 1 base and J gave up 5 bases; unmatched junction bases: 3. The CDR3 is 16 residues long. Germline lookup yields CDR1 KGHSH and CDR2 LQKENI. CDR3 loop: CASSPLDRGNNSPLHF. CDR3 in DNA: TGTGCCAGCTCACCACTGGACAGGGGAAATAATTCACCCCTCCACTTT.

This clonotype was picked up a small number of times. The gene calls are TRBV5-5 and TRBJ1-4; D unresolved. Germline V gene lookup returns CDR1 SGHKS and CDR2 YYEKEE (reference sequence). The CDR3 runs to 15 residues. With 1 base removed from V and 2 bases from J, the gap between germline ends came to 9 bases. CDR3 nucleotides: TGTGCCAGCAGCTTGTGGGGTGGCACTAATGAAAAACTGTTTTTT. It codes for CASSLWGGTNEKLFF.

The chain is built from TRBV28 and TRBJ1-4, with D unclear. Per the germline V gene, CDR1 is MDHEN and CDR2 is SYDVKM. Trimming took 3 bases from V and 0 from J, leaving 5 bases between them. CDR3 length: 14 residues. CDR3 sequence (DNA): TGTGCCAGCAGTTTGGGTGCAACTAATGAAAAACTGTTTTTT. It codes for CASSLGATNEKLFF. The full variable domain, completed using reference TRBV28 and TRBJ1-4, is DVKVTQSSRYLVKRTGEKVFLECVQDMDHENMFWYRQDPGLGLRLIYFSYDVKMKEKGDIPEGYSVSREKKERFSLILESASTNQTSMYLCASSLGATNEKLFFGSGTQLSVL.

In this sample, this clonotype turned up once. This sequence may be a read error, since a much larger clone differs from it by one base. For the CDR3, the DNA is TGTGCCAGCAGTTACACTAGCGTGAACTACAATGAGCAGTTCTTC. It yields the protein CASSYTSVNYNEQFF. The V and J genes are TRBV6-2 or TRBV6-3 and TRBJ2-1; 7 nucleotides line up with TRBD2. In germline, CDR1 is MNHEY, CDR2 SVGEGT. V lost 2 bases, J lost 3 bases, and 4 bases stayed unmatched. The CDR3 is made up of 15 amino acids.

This clonotype was found many times. V usage is TRBV11-2 and J usage is TRBJ2-5, with D maybe TRBD1 (6 bases). Deletions cut 5 bases from V and 0 bases from J, with 10 bases between. CDR3 size: 14 residues. Germline V gene sequence: CDR1 SGHAT, CDR2 FQNNGV. CDR3 in DNA: TGTGCCAGCAGCCCGGGGACACACCAAGAGACCCAGTACTTC. Translation gives CASSPGTHQETQYF.

The table lists this clonotype with many counts. V is TRBV6-5 and J is TRBJ2-5; 7 nucleotides match TRBD1. The CDR3 has 14 residues. Germline lookup yields CDR1 MNHEY and CDR2 SVGAGI. The V and J ends lost 2 bases and 2 bases, in that order; junction bases with no gene match: 2. The CDR3: CASSYPGQQETQYF. The DNA for the CDR3 is TGTGCCAGCAGTTACCCGGGACAGCAAGAGACCCAGTACTTC.

This clonotype has just a few counts. CDR3 DNA sequence: TGCAGTGCTAGGCTCCGATCGGGGGGTAAAATGGAGACCCAGTACTTC. Encoded protein: CSARLRSGGKMETQYF. The V and J genes are TRBV20-1 and TRBJ2-5; 7 bases map to TRBD2. Germline V gives CDR1 DFQATT, CDR2 SNEGSKA (reference sequence). V lost 3 bases to trimming and J lost 5 bases; unmatched junction nucleotides: 15. There are 16 residues in the CDR3.

This clonotype was seen many times. The genes are TRBV12-3 or TRBV12-4 and TRBJ2-3, with 9 bases that match TRBD2. The CDR3 consists of 15 residues. J was trimmed by 1 base and V by 6 bases; bases with no gene match: 5. The DNA for the CDR3 is TGTGCCAGCAGATTTAGCGGGGGTCGCACAGATACGCAGTATTTT. Amino acid sequence: CASRFSGGRTDTQYF.

This clonotype was detected a few times. This chain connects TRBV20-1 to TRBJ2-1, with D perhaps matching TRBD2 (5 bases). Germline values: CDR1 DFQATT, CDR2 SNEGSKA (reference sequence). There are 16 residues in the CDR3. V was trimmed by 3 bases and J by 8 bases, leaving 23 bases between them. The CDR3 DNA sequence: TGCAGTGCTAGGTTGTTAGGGAGAATGTCCGATTATGAGCAGTTCTTC. This sequence encodes CSARLLGRMSDYEQFF.